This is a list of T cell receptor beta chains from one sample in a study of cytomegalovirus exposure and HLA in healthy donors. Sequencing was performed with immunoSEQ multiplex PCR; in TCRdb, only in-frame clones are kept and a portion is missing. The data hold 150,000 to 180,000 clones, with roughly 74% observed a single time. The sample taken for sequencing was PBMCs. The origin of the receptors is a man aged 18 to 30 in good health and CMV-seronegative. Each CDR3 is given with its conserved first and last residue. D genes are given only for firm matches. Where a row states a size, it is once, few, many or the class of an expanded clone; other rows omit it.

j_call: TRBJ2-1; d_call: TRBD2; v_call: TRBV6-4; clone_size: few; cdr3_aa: CASSDSSGSYNEQFF; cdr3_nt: TGTGCCAGCAGTGACTCTAGCGGGAGTTACAATGAGCAGTTCTTC
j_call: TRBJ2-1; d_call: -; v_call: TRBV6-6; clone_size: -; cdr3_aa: CASTLRHYNEQFF; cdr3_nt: TGTGCCAGCACACTACGCCACTACAATGAGCAGTTCTTC
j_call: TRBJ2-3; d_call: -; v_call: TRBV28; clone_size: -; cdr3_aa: CASSLPKPGTGLSTDTQYF; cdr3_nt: TGTGCCAGCAGTTTACCAAAGCCGGGTACAGGGCTTAGCACAGATACGCAGTATTTT
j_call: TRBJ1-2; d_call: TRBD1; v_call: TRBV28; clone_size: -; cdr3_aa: CASSPGTGGVYGYTF; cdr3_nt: TGTGCCAGCAGCCCGGGGACAGGGGGAGTATATGGCTACACCTTC
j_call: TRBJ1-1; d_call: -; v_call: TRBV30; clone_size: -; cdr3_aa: CAWGTNSEAFF; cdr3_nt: TGTGCCTGGGGGACTAATTCGGAAGCTTTCTTT
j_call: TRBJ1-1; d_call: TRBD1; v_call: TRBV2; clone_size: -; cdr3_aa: CASSYDRVQTFF; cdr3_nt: TGTGCCAGCAGTTACGACAGGGTTCAGACTTTCTTT
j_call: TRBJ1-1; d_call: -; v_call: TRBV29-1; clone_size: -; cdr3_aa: CSVEEGYNTEAFF; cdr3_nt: TGCAGCGTTGAGGAGGGGTACAACACTGAAGCTTTCTTT
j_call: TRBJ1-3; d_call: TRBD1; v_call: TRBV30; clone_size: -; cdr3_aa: CASQDREGNTIYF; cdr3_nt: TGTGCCTCACAAGACAGGGAAGGAAACACCATATATTTT
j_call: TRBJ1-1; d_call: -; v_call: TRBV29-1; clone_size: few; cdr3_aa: CSVGAGDTEAFF; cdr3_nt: TGCAGCGTAGGGGCAGGCGACACTGAAGCTTTCTTT
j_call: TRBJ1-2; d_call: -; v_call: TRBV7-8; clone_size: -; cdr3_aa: CASSLAGPGYGYTF; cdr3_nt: TGTGCCAGCAGCTTAGCGGGGCCTGGGTATGGCTACACCTTC
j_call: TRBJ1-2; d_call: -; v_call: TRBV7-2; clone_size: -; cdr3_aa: CASSLVSGWGYTF; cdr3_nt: TGTGCCAGCAGCTTAGTTTCCGGGTGGGGCTACACCTTC
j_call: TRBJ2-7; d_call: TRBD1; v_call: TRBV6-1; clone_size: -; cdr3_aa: CATLARTGISYEQYF; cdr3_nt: TGTGCCACGCTCGCTCGGACAGGGATCTCCTACGAGCAGTACTTC
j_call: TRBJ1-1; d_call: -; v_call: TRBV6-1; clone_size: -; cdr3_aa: CASNRRTALNTEAFF; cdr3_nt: TGTGCCAGCAATAGAAGGACAGCTTTAAACACTGAAGCTTTCTTT
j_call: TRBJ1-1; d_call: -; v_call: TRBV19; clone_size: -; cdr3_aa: CASSISKNTEAFF; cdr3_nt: TGTGCCAGTAGTATAAGCAAGAACACTGAAGCTTTCTTT
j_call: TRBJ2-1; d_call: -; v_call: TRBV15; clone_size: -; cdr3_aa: CATSRDGPAREQFF; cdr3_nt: TGTGCCACCAGCAGAGATGGGCCAGCACGGGAGCAGTTCTTC
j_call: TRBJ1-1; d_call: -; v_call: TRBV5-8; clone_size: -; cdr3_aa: CASSSEVEPDTEAFF; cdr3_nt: TGTGCCAGCAGCTCGGAAGTGGAGCCAGACACTGAAGCTTTCTTT
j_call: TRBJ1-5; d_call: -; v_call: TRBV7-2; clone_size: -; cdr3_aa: CASTMGINQPQHF; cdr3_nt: TGTGCCAGCACGATGGGCATTAATCAGCCCCAGCATTTT
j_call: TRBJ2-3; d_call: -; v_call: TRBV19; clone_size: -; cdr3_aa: CASRTPGDTQYF; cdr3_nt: TGTGCCAGTAGGACCCCAGGGGATACGCAGTATTTT
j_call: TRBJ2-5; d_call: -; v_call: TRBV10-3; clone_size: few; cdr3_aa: CAISHPGIEETQYF; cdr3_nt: TGTGCCATCAGTCACCCAGGGATCGAAGAGACCCAGTACTTC
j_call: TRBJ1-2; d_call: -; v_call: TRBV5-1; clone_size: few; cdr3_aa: CASSMGPGEGYTF; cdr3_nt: TGCGCCAGCAGCATGGGCCCAGGGGAGGGCTACACCTTC